This T cell receptor (beta chain) was documented in a study of PD-1 blockade in classical Hodgkin lymphoma. Every patient experienced relapse after autologous stem cell transplantation, and brentuximab vedotin exposure varied. The CDR3 loop spans 16 amino acids. V lost 1 base to trimming and J lost 2 bases, with 12 bases between them. Germline V gives CDR1 SGHDN, CDR2 FVKESK. Clones were read by immunoSEQ multiplex PCR, and TCRdb kept only the in-frame ones, dropping some. The sample shows some 20,000 clones, 71% of them seen only once. This TCR was sampled from a human donor with classical Hodgkin lymphoma. The chain recombines TRBV14 with TRBJ2-1; no reliable D call. This material consisted of peripheral blood mononuclear cells (PBMCs), taken at baseline. The CDR3 spells CASSQGYSLTYNEQFF. The CDR3 coding sequence is TGTGCCAGCAGCCAAGGCTACAGCCTGACCTACAATGAGCAGTTCTTC.